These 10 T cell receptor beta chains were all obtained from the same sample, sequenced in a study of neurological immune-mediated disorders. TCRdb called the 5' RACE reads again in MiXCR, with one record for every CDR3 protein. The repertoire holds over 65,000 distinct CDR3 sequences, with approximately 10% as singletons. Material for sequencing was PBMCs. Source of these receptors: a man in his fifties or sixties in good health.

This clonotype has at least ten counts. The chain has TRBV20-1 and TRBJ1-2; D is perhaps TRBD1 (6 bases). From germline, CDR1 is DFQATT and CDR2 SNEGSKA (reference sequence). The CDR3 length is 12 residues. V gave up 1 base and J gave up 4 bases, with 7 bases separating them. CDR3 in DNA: TGCAGTGCTAGAGCACAGGGCTATGGCTACACCTTC. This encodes CSARAQGYGYTF.

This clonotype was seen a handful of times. The DNA for the CDR3 is TGCAGCGTCAGAAGGACTAGCGGATCCTACGAGCAGTACTTC. It encodes CSVRRTSGSYEQYF. This chain connects TRBV29-1 to TRBJ2-7; 10 positions agree with TRBD2. J was trimmed by 1 base and V by 6 bases; bases with no gene match: 6. The CDR3 spans 14 residues. Germline values: CDR1 SQVTM, CDR2 ANQGSEA.

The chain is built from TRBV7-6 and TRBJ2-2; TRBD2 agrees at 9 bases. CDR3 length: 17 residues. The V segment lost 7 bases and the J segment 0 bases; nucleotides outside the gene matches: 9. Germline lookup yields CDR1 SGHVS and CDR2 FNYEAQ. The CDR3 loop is CASKESSGGPNTGELFF. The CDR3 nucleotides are TGTGCCAGCAAGGAGTCGAGCGGGGGGCCGAACACCGGGGAGCTGTTTTTT.

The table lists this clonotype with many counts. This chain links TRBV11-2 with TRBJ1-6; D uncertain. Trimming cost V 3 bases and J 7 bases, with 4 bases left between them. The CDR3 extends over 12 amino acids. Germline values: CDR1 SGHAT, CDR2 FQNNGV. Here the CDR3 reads CASSFPNSPLHF. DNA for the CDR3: TGTGCCAGCAGCTTCCCAAATTCACCCCTCCACTTT.

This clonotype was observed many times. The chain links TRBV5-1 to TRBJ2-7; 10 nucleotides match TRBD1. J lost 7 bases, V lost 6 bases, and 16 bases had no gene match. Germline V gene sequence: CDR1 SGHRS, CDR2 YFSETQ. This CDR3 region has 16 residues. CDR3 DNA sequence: TGCGCCAGCACCCCTACTCCAGGACAGGGGGGGAATGAGCAGTACTTC. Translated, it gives CASTPTPGQGGNEQYF.

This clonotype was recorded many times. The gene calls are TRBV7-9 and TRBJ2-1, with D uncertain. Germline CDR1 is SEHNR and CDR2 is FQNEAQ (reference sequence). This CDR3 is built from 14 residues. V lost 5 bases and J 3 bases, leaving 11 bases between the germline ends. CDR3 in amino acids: CASSRTVNYNEQFF. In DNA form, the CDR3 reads TGTGCCAGCAGCCGTACAGTGAACTACAATGAGCAGTTCTTC.

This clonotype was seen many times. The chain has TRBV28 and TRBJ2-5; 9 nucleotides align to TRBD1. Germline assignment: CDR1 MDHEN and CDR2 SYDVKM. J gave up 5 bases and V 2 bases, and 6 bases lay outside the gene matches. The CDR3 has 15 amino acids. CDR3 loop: CASSLPTGTGETQYF. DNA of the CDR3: TGTGCCAGCAGTTTACCGACAGGGACAGGGGAGACCCAGTACTTC.

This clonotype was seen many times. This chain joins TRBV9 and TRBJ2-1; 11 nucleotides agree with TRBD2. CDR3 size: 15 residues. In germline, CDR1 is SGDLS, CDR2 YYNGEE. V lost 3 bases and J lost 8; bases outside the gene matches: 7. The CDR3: CASSAVAGGWDEQFF. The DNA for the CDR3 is TGTGCCAGCAGCGCCGTAGCGGGAGGGTGGGATGAGCAGTTCTTC.

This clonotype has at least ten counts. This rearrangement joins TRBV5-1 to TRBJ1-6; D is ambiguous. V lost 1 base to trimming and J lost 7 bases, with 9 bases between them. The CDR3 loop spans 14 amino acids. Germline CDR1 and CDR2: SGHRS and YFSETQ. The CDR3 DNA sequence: TGCGCCAGCAGCTTGAGTGCGGAGAATTCACCCCTCCACTTT. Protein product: CASSLSAENSPLHF.

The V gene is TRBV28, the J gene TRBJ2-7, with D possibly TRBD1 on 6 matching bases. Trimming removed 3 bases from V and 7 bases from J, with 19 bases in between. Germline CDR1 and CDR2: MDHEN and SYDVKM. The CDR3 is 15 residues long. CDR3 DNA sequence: TGTGCCAGCAGTTTGCTCGTCAGGGACACGGGGGAGCAGTACTTC. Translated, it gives CASSLLVRDTGEQYF. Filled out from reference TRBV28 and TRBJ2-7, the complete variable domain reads DVKVTQSSRYLVKRTGEKVFLECVQDMDHENMFWYRQDPGLGLRLIYFSYDVKMKEKGDIPEGYSVSREKKERFSLILESASTNQTSMYLCASSLLVRDTGEQYFGPGTRLTVT.